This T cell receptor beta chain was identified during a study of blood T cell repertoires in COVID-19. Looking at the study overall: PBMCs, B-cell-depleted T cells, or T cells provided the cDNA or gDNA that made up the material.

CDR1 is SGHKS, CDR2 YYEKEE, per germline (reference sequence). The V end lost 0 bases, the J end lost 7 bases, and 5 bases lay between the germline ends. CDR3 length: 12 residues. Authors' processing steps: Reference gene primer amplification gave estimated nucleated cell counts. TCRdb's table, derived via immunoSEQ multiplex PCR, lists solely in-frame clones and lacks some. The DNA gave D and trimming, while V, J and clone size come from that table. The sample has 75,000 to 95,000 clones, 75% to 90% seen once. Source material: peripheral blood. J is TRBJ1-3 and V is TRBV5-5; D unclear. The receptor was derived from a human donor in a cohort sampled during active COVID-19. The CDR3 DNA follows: TGTGCCAGCAGCTTGGCCGGGAACACCATATATTTT. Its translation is CASSLAGNTIYF.